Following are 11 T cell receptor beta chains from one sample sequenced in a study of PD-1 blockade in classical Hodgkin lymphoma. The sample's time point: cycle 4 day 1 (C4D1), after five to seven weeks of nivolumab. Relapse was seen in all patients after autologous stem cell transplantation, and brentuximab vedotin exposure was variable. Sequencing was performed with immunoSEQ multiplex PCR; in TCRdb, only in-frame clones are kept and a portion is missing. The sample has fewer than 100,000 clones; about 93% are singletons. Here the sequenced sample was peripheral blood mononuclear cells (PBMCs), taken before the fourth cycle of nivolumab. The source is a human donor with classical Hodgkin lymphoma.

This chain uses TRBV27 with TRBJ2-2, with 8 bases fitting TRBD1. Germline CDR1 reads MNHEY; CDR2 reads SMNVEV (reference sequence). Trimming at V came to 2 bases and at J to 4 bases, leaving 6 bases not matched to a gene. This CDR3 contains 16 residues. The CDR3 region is CASSLSRGLVTGELFF. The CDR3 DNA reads TGTGCCAGCAGTTTAAGCAGGGGGCTAGTCACCGGGGAGCTGTTTTTT.

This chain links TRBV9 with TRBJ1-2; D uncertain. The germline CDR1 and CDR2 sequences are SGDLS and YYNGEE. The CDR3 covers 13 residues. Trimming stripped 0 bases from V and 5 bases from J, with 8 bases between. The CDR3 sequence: CASSVVGGYGYTF. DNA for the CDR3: TGTGCCAGCAGCGTAGTAGGAGGGTATGGCTACACCTTC.

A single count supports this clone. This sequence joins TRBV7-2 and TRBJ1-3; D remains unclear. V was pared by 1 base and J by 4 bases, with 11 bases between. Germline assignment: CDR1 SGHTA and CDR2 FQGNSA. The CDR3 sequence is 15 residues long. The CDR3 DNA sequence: TGTGCCAGCAGCTTAGGTCCAGGAGCGGGAAACACCATATATTTT. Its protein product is CASSLGPGAGNTIYF.

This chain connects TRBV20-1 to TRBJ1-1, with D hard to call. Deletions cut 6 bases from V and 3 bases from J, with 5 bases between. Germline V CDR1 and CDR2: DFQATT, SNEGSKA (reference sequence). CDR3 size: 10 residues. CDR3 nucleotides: TGCAGTGCATCGTACACTGAAGCTTTCTTT. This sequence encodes CSASYTEAFF.

As DNA, the CDR3 is TGTGCCAGCAGTGAATTGTTGACGCTCCGAGGCTACACCTTC. Its translation: CASSELLTLRGYTF. The chain carries TRBV2 and TRBJ1-2, with D uncertain. The CDR3 contains 14 residues. The germline gives CDR1 SNHLY, CDR2 FYNNEI. The V end lost 2 bases, the J end lost 8 bases, and 15 bases lay between the germline ends.

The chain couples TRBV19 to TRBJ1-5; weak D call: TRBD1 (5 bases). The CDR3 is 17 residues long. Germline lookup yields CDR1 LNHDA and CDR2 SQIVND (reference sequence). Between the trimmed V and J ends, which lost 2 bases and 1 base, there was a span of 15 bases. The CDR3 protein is CASSISGQGESNQPQHF. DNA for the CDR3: TGTGCCAGTAGTATATCTGGCCAGGGCGAAAGCAATCAGCCCCAGCATTTT.

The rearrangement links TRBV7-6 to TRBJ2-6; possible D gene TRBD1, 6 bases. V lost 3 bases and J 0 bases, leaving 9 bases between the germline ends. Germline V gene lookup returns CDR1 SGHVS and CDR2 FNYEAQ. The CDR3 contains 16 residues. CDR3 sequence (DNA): TGTGCCAGCAGCTTGGCACAGGGCTCTGGGGCCAACGTCCTGACTTTC. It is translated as CASSLAQGSGANVLTF.

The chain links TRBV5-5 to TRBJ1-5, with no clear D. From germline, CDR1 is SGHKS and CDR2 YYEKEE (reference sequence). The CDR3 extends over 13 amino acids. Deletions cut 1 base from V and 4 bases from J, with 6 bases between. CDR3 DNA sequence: TGTGCCAGCAGCTTGTTGTTGAATCAGCCCCAGCATTTT. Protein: CASSLLLNQPQHF.

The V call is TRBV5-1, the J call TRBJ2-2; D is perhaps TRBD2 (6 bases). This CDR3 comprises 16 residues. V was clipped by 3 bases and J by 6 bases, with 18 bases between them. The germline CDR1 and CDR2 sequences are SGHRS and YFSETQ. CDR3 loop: CASSYDPGLGSGELFF. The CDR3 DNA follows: TGCGCCAGCAGCTACGATCCGGGACTGGGGTCCGGGGAGCTGTTTTTT.

The DNA of the CDR3 is TGTGCCAGCAGCCAGAGGGAAGGGTATGGGGCCAACGTCCTGACTTTC. Translation: CASSQREGYGANVLTF. The V call is TRBV14, the J call TRBJ2-6, with D possibly being TRBD2 (5 bases). V was trimmed by 3 bases and J by 3 bases, leaving 12 bases between them. The CDR3 consists of 16 residues. Germline V gene lookup returns CDR1 SGHDN and CDR2 FVKESK.

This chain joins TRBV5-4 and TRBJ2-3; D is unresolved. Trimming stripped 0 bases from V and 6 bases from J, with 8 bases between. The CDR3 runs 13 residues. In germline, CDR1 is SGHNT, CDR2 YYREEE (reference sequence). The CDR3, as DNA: TGTGCCAGCAGCTTGGAAGGGCATGATACGCAGTATTTT. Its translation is CASSLEGHDTQYF.